The 13 T cell receptor beta chains given below trace back to one sample, sequenced in a study of T cell responses to AZD1222 COVID-19 vaccine. This table comes from immunoSEQ multiplex PCR, and its TCRdb copy is limited to in-frame clones, with some not included. The data show 100,000 or so clones, around 89% seen once. The sequences come from peripheral blood, collected on day 0 of AZD1222 vaccination. The receptor source for this set is an adult in good health.

This chain joins TRBV30 and TRBJ2-7; D gene unclear. This CDR3 contains 13 residues. Germline CDR1 and CDR2: GTSNPN and SVGIG (reference sequence). V was cut by 0 bases and J by 0 bases, with 6 bases left in between. Here the CDR3 reads CAWSVQSSYEQYF. CDR3 nucleotides: TGTGCCTGGAGTGTACAGAGCTCCTACGAGCAGTACTTC.

This chain joins TRBV3-1 (or the pseudogene TRBV3-2) and TRBJ2-7; D unclear. Germline values: CDR1 LGHDT, CDR2 YNNKEL (reference sequence). V lost 6 bases, J lost 0 bases, and 12 bases lay in between. The CDR3 is 14 residues long. The CDR3 DNA sequence: TGTGCCAGCAGTACGGACCCGAGCTCCTACGAGCAGTACTTC. Its protein is CASSTDPSSYEQYF.

V is TRBV7-9 and J is TRBJ2-2; no clear D gene. V was shortened by 2 bases and J by 2 bases, with 9 bases between the two germline ends. Per the germline V gene, CDR1 is SEHNR and CDR2 is FQNEAQ (reference sequence). The CDR3 spans 15 residues. CDR3 coding DNA: TGTGCCAGCAGCTTATCACAGCTTAACACCGGGGAGCTGTTTTTT. Translation gives CASSLSQLNTGELFF.

The chain carries TRBV7-9 and TRBJ2-7; the D gene is possibly TRBD1 (6 bases). Trimming stripped 5 bases from V and 0 bases from J, with 14 bases between. Germline assignment: CDR1 SEHNR and CDR2 FQNEAQ (reference sequence). This CDR3 has 15 residues. The CDR3 sequence is CASSPRQVSSYEQYF. CDR3 DNA: TGTGCCAGCAGCCCACGACAGGTCAGCTCCTACGAGCAGTACTTC.

The rearrangement joins TRBV27 to TRBJ1-5; 9 bases match TRBD1. Germline CDR1 is MNHEY and CDR2 is SMNVEV (reference sequence). V dropped 3 bases and J dropped 3; count of bases not matched to a gene: 3. This CDR3 region has 15 residues. The CDR3: CASSLDRGINQPQHF. The CDR3 nucleotides are TGTGCCAGCAGTTTGGACAGGGGAATCAATCAGCCCCAGCATTTT.

This sequence joins TRBV27 and TRBJ2-3; D not certain. V lost 5 bases and J 2 bases, leaving 2 bases between the germline ends. Germline values: CDR1 MNHEY, CDR2 SMNVEV (reference sequence). This CDR3 has 11 amino acids. The CDR3 DNA sequence: TGTGCCAGCAGTGACACAGATACGCAGTATTTT. Amino acids: CASSDTDTQYF.

The chain has TRBV6-5 and TRBJ1-1, with TRBD1 as a possible D gene (5 bases). Trimming cost V 2 bases and J 0 bases, with 7 bases left between them. This CDR3 is built from 14 residues. Germline V gene sequence: CDR1 MNHEY, CDR2 SVGAGI. The CDR3 loop is CASSYGGMNTEAFF. The CDR3 region has the DNA TGTGCCAGCAGTTACGGGGGGATGAACACTGAAGCTTTCTTT.

This chain connects TRBV7-3 to TRBJ2-2; 8 nucleotides match TRBD2. Unmatched junction bases numbered 8, after V lost 5 bases and J lost 0 bases. Germline CDR1 and CDR2: SGHTA and FQGTGA. The CDR3 length is 17 residues. The CDR3 loop reads CASSHGRGLANTGELFF. The CDR3 DNA is TGTGCCAGCAGCCACGGTCGGGGACTAGCGAACACCGGGGAGCTGTTTTTT.

The CDR3 is CASSIDRGFHYGYTF. CDR3 in DNA: TGTGCCAGTAGTATAGATCGGGGGTTCCACTATGGCTACACCTTC. The rearrangement uses TRBV19 and TRBJ1-2, with a weak D call TRBD1 (5 bases). The germline V gene encodes CDR1 LNHDA and CDR2 SQIVND (reference sequence). Trimming pared 0 bases from V and 3 bases from J, leaving 11 bases between. The CDR3 sequence is 15 residues long. The whole variable domain, remainder taken from reference TRBV19 and TRBJ1-2, is DGGITQSPKYLFRKEGQNVTLSCEQNLNHDAMYWYRQDPGQGLRLIYYSQIVNDFQKGDIAEGYSVSREKKESFPLTVTSAQKNPTAFYLCASSIDRGFHYGYTFGSGTRLTVV.

The chain joins TRBV6-5 to TRBJ1-4; a possible D gene is TRBD1 (5 bases). Trimming removed 2 bases at V and 0 bases at J, with 7 bases between. The CDR3 covers 15 residues. CDR1 MNHEY and CDR2 SVGAGI come from the germline V gene. As DNA, the CDR3 is TGTGCCAGCAGTTACAGACAGACAACTAATGAAAAACTGTTTTTT. The encoded protein is CASSYRQTTNEKLFF.

This sequence joins TRBV29-1 and TRBJ1-1; D remains ambiguous. CDR3 length: 13 residues. V was pared by 4 bases and J by 0 bases, with 9 bases between. In germline, CDR1 is SQVTM, CDR2 ANQGSEA. CDR3 sequence reads: CSVANGMNTEAFF. The DNA for the CDR3 is TGCAGCGTTGCAAACGGGATGAACACTGAAGCTTTCTTT.

This clone was recorded a few times. The chain is built from TRBV6-5 and TRBJ1-5; maybe TRBD1 (6 bases). This CDR3 region has 15 residues. Per germline, CDR1 MNHEY and CDR2 SVGAGI. Trimming pared 6 bases from V and 1 base from J, leaving 13 bases between. The CDR3 is CASRQGTLSNQPQHF. The CDR3 DNA is TGTGCCAGCAGGCAGGGGACTTTGAGCAATCAGCCCCAGCATTTT.

V and J are TRBV4-1 and TRBJ1-4; the match to TRBD1 covers 7 bases. V was clipped by 1 base and J by 2 bases; unmatched bases: 13. There are 19 residues in the CDR3. Germline values: CDR1 MGHRA, CDR2 YSYEKL. As DNA, the CDR3 is TGCGCCAGCAGCCAAGTAGTCAGGGGGAGGCTATCGACTAATGAAAAACTGTTTTTT. This translates into CASSQVVRGRLSTNEKLFF.